This TCR beta chain was captured by sequencing in a study of molecular identifiers for immune sequencing clone quantification. Across the whole study: Four of five splits of RNA from 20,000 or 100,000 naive CD8 cells were sequenced in replicates. Study-wide findings and caveats: Jurkat TCR RNA spiked in from one cell (amid over 850,000 naive cells) was reportedly detectable.

This clonotype was observed a handful of times. The antigen is unknown. CDR3 length: 15 amino acids. Germline assignment: CDR1 MGHRA and CDR2 YSYEKL. The J segment lost 5 bases and the V segment lost 5 bases, leaving 5 bases of the junction unmatched. MiXCR, applied by TCRdb to the PCR reads, yields one record per CDR3 protein. Here the sample spans 90,000 or so distinct CDR3 sequences, about 23% being singletons. This clonotype originated in a human donor in good health. Some libraries in this study had Jurkat cell RNA spiked in. The sample consisted of naive CD8+ T cells from blood, with Jurkat cell RNA spiked in. Subset denoted: FACS-sorted CD8+CD4-CCR7+CD45RA+ naive T cells. The chain is built from TRBV4-1 and TRBJ1-4; 10 bases are a match to TRBD1. CDR3 amino acids: CASSGGGQGNEKLFF. As DNA, the CDR3 is TGCGCCAGCAGCGGAGGGGGACAGGGGAATGAAAAACTGTTTTTT.